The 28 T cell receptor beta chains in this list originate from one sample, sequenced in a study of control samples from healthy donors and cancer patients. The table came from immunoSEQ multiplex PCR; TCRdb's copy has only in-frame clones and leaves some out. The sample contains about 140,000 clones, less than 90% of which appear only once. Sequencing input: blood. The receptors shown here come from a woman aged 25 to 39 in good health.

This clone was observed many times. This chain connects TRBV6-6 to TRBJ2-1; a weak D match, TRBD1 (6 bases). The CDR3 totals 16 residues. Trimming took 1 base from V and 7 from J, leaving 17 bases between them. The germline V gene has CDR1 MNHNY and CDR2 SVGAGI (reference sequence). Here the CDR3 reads CASSYYRAVGENEQFF. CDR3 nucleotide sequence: TGTGCCAGCAGTTACTACAGGGCGGTAGGGGAGAATGAGCAGTTCTTC.

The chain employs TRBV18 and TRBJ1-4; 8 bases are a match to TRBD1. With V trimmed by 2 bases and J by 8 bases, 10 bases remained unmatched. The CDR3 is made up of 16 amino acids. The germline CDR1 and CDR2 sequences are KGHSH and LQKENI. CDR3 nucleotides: TGTGCCAGCTCACCAGGATCAGGGGGCCAGGGCGAAAAACTGTTTTTT. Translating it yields CASSPGSGGQGEKLFF.

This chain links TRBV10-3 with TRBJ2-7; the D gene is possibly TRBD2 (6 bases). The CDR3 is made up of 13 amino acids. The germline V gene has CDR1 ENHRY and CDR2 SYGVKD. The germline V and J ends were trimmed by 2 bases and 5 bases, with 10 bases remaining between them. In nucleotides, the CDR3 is TGTGCCATCAGTGAGCCGGGACTTCACGAGCAGTACTTC. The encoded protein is CAISEPGLHEQYF.

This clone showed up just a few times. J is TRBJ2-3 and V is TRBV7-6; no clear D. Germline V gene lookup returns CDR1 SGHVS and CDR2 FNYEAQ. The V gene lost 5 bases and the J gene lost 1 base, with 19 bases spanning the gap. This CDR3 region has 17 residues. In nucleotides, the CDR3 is TGTGCCAGCAGCCGTGACTCAATCCCTGCAGGCACAGATACGCAGTATTTT. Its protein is CASSRDSIPAGTDTQYF.

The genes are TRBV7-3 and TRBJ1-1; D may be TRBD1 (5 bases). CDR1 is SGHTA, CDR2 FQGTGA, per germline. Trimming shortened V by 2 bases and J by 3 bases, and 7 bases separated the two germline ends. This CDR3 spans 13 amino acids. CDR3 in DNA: TGTGCCAGCAGCTTAGGGGGGGACACTGAAGCTTTCTTT. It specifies CASSLGGDTEAFF. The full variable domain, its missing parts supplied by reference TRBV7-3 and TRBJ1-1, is GAGVSQTPSNKVTEKGKYVELRCDPISGHTALYWYRQSLGQGPEFLIYFQGTGAADDSGLPNDRFFAVRPEGSVSTLKIQRTERGDSAVYLCASSLGGDTEAFFGQGTRLTVV.

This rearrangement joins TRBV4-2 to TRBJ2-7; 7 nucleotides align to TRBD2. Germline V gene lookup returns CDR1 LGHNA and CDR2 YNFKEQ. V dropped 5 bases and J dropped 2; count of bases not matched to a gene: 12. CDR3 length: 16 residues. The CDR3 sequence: CASSSLSSGGPYEQYF. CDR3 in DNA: TGTGCCAGCAGCTCACTATCCTCGGGAGGTCCCTACGAGCAGTACTTC.

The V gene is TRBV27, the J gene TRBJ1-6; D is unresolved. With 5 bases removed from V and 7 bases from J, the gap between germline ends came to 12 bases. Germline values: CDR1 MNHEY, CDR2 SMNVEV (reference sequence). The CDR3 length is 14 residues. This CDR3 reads CASSPGLANSPLHF. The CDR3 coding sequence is TGTGCCAGCAGTCCTGGACTGGCCAATTCACCCCTCCACTTT.

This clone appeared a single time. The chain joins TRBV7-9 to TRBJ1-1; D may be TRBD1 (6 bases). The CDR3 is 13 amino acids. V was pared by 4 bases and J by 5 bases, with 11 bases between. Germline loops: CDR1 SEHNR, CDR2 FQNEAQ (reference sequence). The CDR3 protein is CASSSTGRTEAFF. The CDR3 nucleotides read TGTGCCAGCAGCTCAACAGGGAGAACTGAAGCTTTCTTT.

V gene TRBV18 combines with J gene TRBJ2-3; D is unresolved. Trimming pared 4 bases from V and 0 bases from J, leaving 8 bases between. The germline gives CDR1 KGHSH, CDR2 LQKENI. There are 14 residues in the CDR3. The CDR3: CASSRQVSTDTQYF. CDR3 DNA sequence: TGTGCCAGCTCACGGCAGGTCAGCACAGATACGCAGTATTTT.

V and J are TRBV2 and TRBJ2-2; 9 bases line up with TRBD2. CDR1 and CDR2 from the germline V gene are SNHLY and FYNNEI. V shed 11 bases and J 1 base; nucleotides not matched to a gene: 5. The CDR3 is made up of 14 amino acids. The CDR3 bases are TGTGCCGGATCGACTAGCGGGAACACCGGGGAGCTGTTTTTT. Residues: CAGSTSGNTGELFF.

CDR3 nucleotide sequence: TGTGCCAGCAGCCCTCACACCGGAATGGACGAGCAGTACTTC. Residues: CASSPHTGMDEQYF. The chain recombines TRBV5-5 with TRBJ2-7; no firm D call. The CDR3 has 14 residues. The V gene's germline CDR1 is SGHKS and CDR2 YYEKEE (reference sequence). The germline V and J ends were trimmed by 4 bases and 5 bases, with 16 bases remaining between them.

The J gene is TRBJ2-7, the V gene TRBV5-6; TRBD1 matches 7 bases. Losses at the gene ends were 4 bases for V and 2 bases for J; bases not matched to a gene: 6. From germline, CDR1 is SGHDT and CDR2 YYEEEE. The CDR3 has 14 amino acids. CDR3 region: CASSTGTATYEQYF. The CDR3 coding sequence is TGTGCCAGCAGCACCGGGACAGCCACCTACGAGCAGTACTTC. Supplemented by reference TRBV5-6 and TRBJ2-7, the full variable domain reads DAGVTQSPTHLIKTRGQQVTLRCSPKSGHDTVSWYQQALGQGPQFIFQYYEEEERQRGNFPDRFSGHQFPNYSSELNVNALLLGDSALYLCASSTGTATYEQYFGPGTRLTVT.

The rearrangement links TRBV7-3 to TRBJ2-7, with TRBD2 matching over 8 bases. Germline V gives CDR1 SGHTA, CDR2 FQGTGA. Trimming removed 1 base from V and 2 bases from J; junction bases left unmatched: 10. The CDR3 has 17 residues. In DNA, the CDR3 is TGTGCCAGCAGCTTAATTGGTCGGCTAGCGGGCGCCTACGAGCAGTACTTC. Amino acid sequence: CASSLIGRLAGAYEQYF.

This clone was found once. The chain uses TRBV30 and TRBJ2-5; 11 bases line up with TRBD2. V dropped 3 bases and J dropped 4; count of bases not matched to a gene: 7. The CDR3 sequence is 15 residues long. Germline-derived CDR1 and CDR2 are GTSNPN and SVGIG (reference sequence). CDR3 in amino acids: CAWRGLAALRETQYF. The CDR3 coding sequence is TGTGCCTGGAGGGGACTAGCGGCCCTCCGAGAGACCCAGTACTTC.

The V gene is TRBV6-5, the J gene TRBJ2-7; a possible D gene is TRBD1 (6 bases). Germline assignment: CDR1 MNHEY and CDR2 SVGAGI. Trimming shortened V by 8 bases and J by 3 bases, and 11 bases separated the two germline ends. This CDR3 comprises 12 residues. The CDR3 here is CASEHRVYEQYF. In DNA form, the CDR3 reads TGTGCCAGCGAACACAGGGTCTACGAGCAGTACTTC.

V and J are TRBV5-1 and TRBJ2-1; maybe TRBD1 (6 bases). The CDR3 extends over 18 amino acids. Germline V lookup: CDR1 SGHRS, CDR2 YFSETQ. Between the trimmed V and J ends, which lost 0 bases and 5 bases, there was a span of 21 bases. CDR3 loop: CASSLAQGPIDFHNEQFF. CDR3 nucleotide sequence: TGCGCCAGCAGCTTGGCTCAGGGGCCGATTGACTTCCACAATGAGCAGTTCTTC.

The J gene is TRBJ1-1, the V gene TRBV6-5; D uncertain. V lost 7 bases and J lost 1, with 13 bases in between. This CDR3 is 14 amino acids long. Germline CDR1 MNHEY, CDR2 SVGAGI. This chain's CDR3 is CASTPGNQNTEAFF. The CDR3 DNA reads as TGTGCCAGCACCCCGGGAAACCAGAACACTGAAGCTTTCTTT.

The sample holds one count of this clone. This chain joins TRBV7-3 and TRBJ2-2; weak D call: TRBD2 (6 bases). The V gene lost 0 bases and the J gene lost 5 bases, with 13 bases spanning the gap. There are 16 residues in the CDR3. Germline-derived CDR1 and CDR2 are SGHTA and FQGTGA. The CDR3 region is CASSLTTSLRTGELFF. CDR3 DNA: TGTGCCAGCAGCTTAACAACTAGCCTTAGGACCGGGGAGCTGTTTTTT. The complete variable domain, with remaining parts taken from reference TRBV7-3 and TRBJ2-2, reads GAGVSQTPSNKVTEKGKYVELRCDPISGHTALYWYRQSLGQGPEFLIYFQGTGAADDSGLPNDRFFAVRPEGSVSTLKIQRTERGDSAVYLCASSLTTSLRTGELFFGEGSRLTVL.

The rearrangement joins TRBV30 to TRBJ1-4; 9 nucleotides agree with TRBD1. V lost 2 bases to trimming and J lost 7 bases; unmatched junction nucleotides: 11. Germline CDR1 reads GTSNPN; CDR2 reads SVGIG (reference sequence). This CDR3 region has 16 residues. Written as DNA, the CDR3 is TGTGCCTGGAGTCCCCACCCGGGACAGGGTATTGAAAAACTGTTTTTT. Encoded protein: CAWSPHPGQGIEKLFF.

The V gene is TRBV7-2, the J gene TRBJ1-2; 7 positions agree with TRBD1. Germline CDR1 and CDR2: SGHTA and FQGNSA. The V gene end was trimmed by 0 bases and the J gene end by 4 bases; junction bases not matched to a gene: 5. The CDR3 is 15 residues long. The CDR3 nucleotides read TGTGCCAGCAGCTTAGCGGGGACAGAAGTCTATGGCTACACCTTC. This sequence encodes CASSLAGTEVYGYTF.

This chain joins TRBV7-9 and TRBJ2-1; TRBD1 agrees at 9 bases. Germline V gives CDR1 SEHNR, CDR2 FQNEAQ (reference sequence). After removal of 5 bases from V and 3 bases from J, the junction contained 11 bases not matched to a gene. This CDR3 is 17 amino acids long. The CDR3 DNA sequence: TGTGCCAGCAGCGCCCGACCAACAGGGGGCTACTACAATGAGCAGTTCTTC. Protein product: CASSARPTGGYYNEQFF.

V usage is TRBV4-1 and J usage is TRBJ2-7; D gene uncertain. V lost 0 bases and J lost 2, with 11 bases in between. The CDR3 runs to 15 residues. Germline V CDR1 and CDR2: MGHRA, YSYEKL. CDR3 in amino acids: CASSQEKEQTYEQYF. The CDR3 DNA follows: TGCGCCAGCAGCCAAGAAAAAGAACAGACCTACGAGCAGTACTTC.

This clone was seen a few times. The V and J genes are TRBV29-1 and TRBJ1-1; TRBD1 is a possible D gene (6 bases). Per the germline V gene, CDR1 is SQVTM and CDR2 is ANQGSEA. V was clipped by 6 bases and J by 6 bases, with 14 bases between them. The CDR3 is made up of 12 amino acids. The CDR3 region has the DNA TGCAGCGTCCAAGGGGGAGACCCTGAAGCTTTCTTT. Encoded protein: CSVQGGDPEAFF.

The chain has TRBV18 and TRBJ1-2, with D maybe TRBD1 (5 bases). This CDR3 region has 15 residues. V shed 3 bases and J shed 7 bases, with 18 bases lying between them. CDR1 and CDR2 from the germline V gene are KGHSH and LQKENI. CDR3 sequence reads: CASSPTGTAPFGYTF. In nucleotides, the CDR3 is TGTGCCAGCTCACCCACTGGGACCGCCCCTTTTGGCTACACCTTC.

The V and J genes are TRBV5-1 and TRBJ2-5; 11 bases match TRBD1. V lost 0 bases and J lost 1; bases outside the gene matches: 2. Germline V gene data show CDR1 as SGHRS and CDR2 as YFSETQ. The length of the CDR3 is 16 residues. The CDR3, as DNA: TGCGCCAGCAGCTTGGCCGGGACAGGGGGCCAAGAGACCCAGTACTTC. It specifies CASSLAGTGGQETQYF.

Here the CDR3 reads CASSLTSGSYEQYF. The CDR3 nucleotides read TGTGCCAGCAGCTTGACTAGCGGGAGTTACGAGCAGTACTTC. The chain links TRBV11-1 to TRBJ2-7, with 12 positions matching TRBD2. The length of the CDR3 is 14 residues. Trimming at V came to 3 bases and at J to 4 bases, leaving 1 base not matched to a gene. Per germline, CDR1 SGHAT and CDR2 FQDESV (reference sequence).

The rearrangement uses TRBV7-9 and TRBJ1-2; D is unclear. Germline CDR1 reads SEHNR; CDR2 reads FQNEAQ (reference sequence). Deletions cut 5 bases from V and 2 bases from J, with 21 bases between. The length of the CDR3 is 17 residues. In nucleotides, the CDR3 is TGTGCCAGCAGCCCCCTAACTAATACACACGGGAACTATGGCTACACCTTC. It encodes CASSPLTNTHGNYGYTF.

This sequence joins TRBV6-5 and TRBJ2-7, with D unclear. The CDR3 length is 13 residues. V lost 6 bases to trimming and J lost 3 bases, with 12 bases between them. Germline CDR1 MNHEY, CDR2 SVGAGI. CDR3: CASSKQVIYEQYF. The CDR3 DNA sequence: TGTGCCAGCAGCAAGCAGGTAATCTACGAGCAGTACTTC.